These T cell receptor beta chains were read from a single sample in a study of identical twins. MiXCR was run by TCRdb on the 5' RACE reads, yielding one entry per CDR3 protein. The sample comprises 250,000 or so distinct CDR3 sequences, 10% to 15% of which are singletons, and 4% rests with the top ten. This same sample was also part of a study on yellow fever vaccine responses in identical twins.

The sample taken for sequencing was memory (CD45RO+) T cells sorted from blood. The receptors stem from a woman between 18 and 29 years old in good health. CDR3s include the opening cysteine and the closing phenylalanine or tryptophan. A D gene is named only where the DNA matches it firmly. The size of a clone is reported for some rows only, either as once, few or many, or as a class for expanded clones.

j_gene | d_gene | len | abundance | v_gene | CDR3nt | CDR3aa
TRBJ2-4 | TRBD2 | 18 | few | TRBV2 | TGTGCCAGCAGTGAAGGCCCTCAGCGGGGGCTAGCCAAAAACATTCAGTACTTC | CASSEGPQRGLAKNIQYF
TRBJ2-3 | TRBD1 | 16 | few | TRBV7-3 | TGTGCCAGCAGCTTGGGACAGGGACCAACCACAGATACGCAGTATTTT | CASSLGQGPTTDTQYF
TRBJ2-5 | TRBD1 | 15 | many | TRBV15 | TGTGCCACCAGCAGAGATCGAACAGGGGTGGAGACCCAGTACTTC | CATSRDRTGVETQYF
TRBJ2-7 | . | 14 | . | TRBV6-2/TRBV6-3 | TGTGCCAGCAGTCGGGATTTGGGGTCCTACGAGCAGTACTTC | CASSRDLGSYEQYF
TRBJ2-7 | TRBD1 | 15 | once | TRBV3-1 | TGTGCCAGCAGCCCCCCGGACAGGGACGAATACGAGCAGTACTTC | CASSPPDRDEYEQYF
TRBJ1-1 | TRBD1 | 14 | . | TRBV3-1 | TGTGCCAGCAGGGGGACAGGGGGGACCACTGAAGCTTTCTTT | CASRGTGGTTEAFF
TRBJ2-7 | . | 14 | few | TRBV5-5 | TGTGCCAGCAGCGTAAGGGACGGGAGATACGAGCAGTACTTC | CASSVRDGRYEQYF
TRBJ1-2 | TRBD1 | 15 | . | TRBV12-3/TRBV12-4 | TGTGCCAGCAGTTCTCCCGGGACAGGGATATATGGCTACACCTTC | CASSSPGTGIYGYTF
TRBJ2-7 | TRBD1 | 13 | many | TRBV12-3/TRBV12-4 | TGTGCCAGCAGCCAGGACAGGGCCTACGAGCAGTACTTC | CASSQDRAYEQYF
TRBJ2-7 | . | 12 | many | TRBV20-1 | TGCAGTGCTAGAGTAGGAGGAGTCGAGCAGTACTTC | CSARVGGVEQYF
TRBJ2-1 | . | 12 | . | TRBV19 | TGTGCCAGTAGTCCAAGAGGAGTTGAGCAGTTCTTC | CASSPRGVEQFF
TRBJ2-3 | TRBD1 | 14 | many | TRBV5-6 | TGTGCCAGCAGCTGGACAGGGCCCACAGATACGCAGTATTTT | CASSWTGPTDTQYF
TRBJ2-3 | TRBD2 | 16 | . | TRBV4-1 | TGCGCCAGCAGCCAAGTAGCGGGAAGGGTAACAGATACGCAGTATTTT | CASSQVAGRVTDTQYF
TRBJ2-5 | . | 13 | few | TRBV7-2 | TGTGCCAGCAGCTTTAAGGTGCGGGAGACCCAGTACTTC | CASSFKVRETQYF
TRBJ2-3 | . | 15 | . | TRBV7-2 | TGTGCCAGCAGCTTAGTTGGGGGACCCACAGATACGCAGTATTTT | CASSLVGGPTDTQYF
TRBJ1-4 | TRBD1 | 14 | few | TRBV10-3 | TGTGCCATCAGCGAACGACAGGGAAATGAAAAACTGTTTTTT | CAISERQGNEKLFF
TRBJ1-5 | . | 13 | . | TRBV6-4 | TGTGCCAGCAGTTCTGACAGTAATCAGCCCCAGCATTTT | CASSSDSNQPQHF
TRBJ2-7 | TRBD1 | 15 | . | TRBV5-1 | TGCGCCAGCAGACCGGGGACAGGGGGCAGGTACGAGCAGTACTTC | CASRPGTGGRYEQYF
TRBJ2-1 | TRBD2 | 17 | . | TRBV9 | TGTGCCAGCAGCGTAGGAACAAGCGGGGATAGGTACAATGAGCAGTTCTTC | CASSVGTSGDRYNEQFF
TRBJ2-1 | . | 20 | few | TRBV28 | TGTGCCAGCAGCCACAGGGGGCTGGCGGGAGGCAGAAGAAGGGACAATGAGCAGTTCTTC | CASSHRGLAGGRRRDNEQFF
TRBJ2-2 | . | 14 | few | TRBV20-1 | TGCAGTGCTAGCAGGCTCAGGGACACCGGGGAGCTGTTTTTT | CSASRLRDTGELFF
TRBJ1-3 | . | 11 | . | TRBV12-3/TRBV12-4 | TGTGCCAGCGGGTTAGGAAACACCATATATTTT | CASGLGNTIYF
TRBJ2-2 | . | 16 | few | TRBV7-6 | TGTGCCAGCAGCCAAACTAGCTACAGGGACACCGGGGAGCTGTTTTTT | CASSQTSYRDTGELFF
TRBJ2-7 | TRBD2 | 19 | once | TRBV18 | TGTGCCAGCTCACCACTTAGTCTAGCGGGGGCCTCCAACTCCTACGAGCAGTACTTC | CASSPLSLAGASNSYEQYF
TRBJ2-7 | . | 14 | many | TRBV25-1 | TGTGCCAGCAGTGGGGGACACCCATACTACGAGCAGTACTTC | CASSGGHPYYEQYF
TRBJ2-2 | . | 14 | . | TRBV2 | TGTGCCAGCAGTGTTGTAGGGGTCACCGGGGAGCTGTTTTTT | CASSVVGVTGELFF
TRBJ2-7 | . | 12 | . | TRBV20-1 | TGCAGTGCTCTCGCTGGACCCTACGAGCAGTACTTC | CSALAGPYEQYF
TRBJ2-5 | TRBD2 | 16 | . | TRBV3-1 | TGTGCCAGCAGCCAAGGTAGCGGGGCACACGGGGAGACCCAGTACTTC | CASSQGSGAHGETQYF
TRBJ2-1 | . | 16 | . | TRBV6-5 | TGTGCCAGCAGTTACGTAAAGAGGAGCTCCTACAATGAGCAGTTCTTC | CASSYVKRSSYNEQFF
TRBJ2-1 | . | 18 | . | TRBV10-3 | TGTGCCATCAGTGAGAGGGGGAGCGGACCCGCCTCCTACAATGAGCAGTTCTTC | CAISERGSGPASYNEQFF
TRBJ2-5 | . | 16 | few | TRBV7-6 | TGTGCCAGCAGCCAGCGATCAGGTCCTACAGCAGAGACCCAGTACTTC | CASSQRSGPTAETQYF
TRBJ2-7 | . | 13 | few | TRBV7-9 | TGTGCCAGCAGCCCTGAGTCTCGTTACGAGCAGTACTTC | CASSPESRYEQYF
TRBJ2-5 | . | 16 | . | TRBV11-1 | TGTGCCAGCAGCTTAATTCGTTCGGGAGTCCGTGAGACCCAGTACTTC | CASSLIRSGVRETQYF
TRBJ2-3 | . | 14 | few | TRBV5-1 | TGCGCCAGCAGCTTAGGTGGAGAGGTGGCTACGCAGTATTTT | CASSLGGEVATQYF
TRBJ2-1 | . | 13 | many | TRBV29-1 | TGCAGCGTTTCCCCGGGATCTGGGAATGAGCAGTTCTTC | CSVSPGSGNEQFF
TRBJ2-2 | . | 14 | few | TRBV20-1 | TGCAGTGCAAGAGAGGCAGGGGTCACCGGGGAGCTGTTTTTT | CSAREAGVTGELFF
TRBJ1-1 | . | 15 | few | TRBV6-1 | TGTGCCAGCAACTACCTAGAGGGGATACCCACTGAAGCTTTCTTT | CASNYLEGIPTEAFF
TRBJ1-4 | . | 14 | many | TRBV15 | TGTGCCACCAGCAGAGATAGAGCCGATGAAAAACTGTTTTTT | CATSRDRADEKLFF
TRBJ2-5 | . | 15 | few | TRBV10-2 | TGCGCCAGCAGTGAACAGTTGCGGGCACAAGAGACCCAGTACTTC | CASSEQLRAQETQYF
TRBJ2-1 | . | 12 | . | TRBV7-9 | TGTGCCAGCAGCCCTCCGTCGGGTGAGCAGTTCTTC | CASSPPSGEQFF